This T cell receptor (beta chain) comes out of a study of T cells in Graves' hyperthyroidism and ophthalmopathy. Study background: Staff took peripheral blood when the initial diagnosis was made, before any treatment began. Study-wide results and caveats: Blood also contained most expanded thyroid clonotypes above 0.001.

Researchers took RNA transcripts and amplified the TCR beta CDR3 regions from them. A set of HTBI primers served as the primers for a first-round RT-PCR of the TCR CDR3. TCRdb fed the multiplex PCR reads into MiXCR, producing one record per CDR3 protein. The sample includes about 350,000 distinct CDR3 sequences, around 13% of them seen just once. As concerns this clonotype: Its antigen remains unknown.

Germline V CDR1 and CDR2: MNHEY, SVGEGT. The CDR3 loop spans 15 amino acids. J gave up 1 base and V 6 bases, and 4 bases lay outside the gene matches. The sequence was obtained from a woman in her twenties or thirties with Graves' hyperthyroidism. The sequenced material came from blood. The chain has TRBV6-2 or TRBV6-3 and TRBJ2-3, with TRBD2 identical over 10 bases. The CDR3 reads CASRASGGGTDTQYF. CDR3 in DNA: TGTGCCAGCAGAGCTAGCGGGGGAGGCACAGATACGCAGTATTTT.